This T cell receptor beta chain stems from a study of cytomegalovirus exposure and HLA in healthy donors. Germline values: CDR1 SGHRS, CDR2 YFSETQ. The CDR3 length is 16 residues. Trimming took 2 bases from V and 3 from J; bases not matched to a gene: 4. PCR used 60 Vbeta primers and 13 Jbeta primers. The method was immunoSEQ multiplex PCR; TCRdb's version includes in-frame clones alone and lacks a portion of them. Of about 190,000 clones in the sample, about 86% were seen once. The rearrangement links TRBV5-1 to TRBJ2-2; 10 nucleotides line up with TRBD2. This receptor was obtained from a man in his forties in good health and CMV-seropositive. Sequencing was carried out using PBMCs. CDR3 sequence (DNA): TGCGCCAGCAGCTTACGGACTAGCGGCTACACCGGGGAGCTGTTTTTT. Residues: CASSLRTSGYTGELFF.